Following are 25 T cell receptor beta chains from one sample sequenced in a study of T cell repertoires in cytomegalovirus infection. TCRdb re-derived calls from the reads in MiXCR, one entry per CDR3 protein. The top ten hold around 15% of the sample, which has hundreds of thousands of distinct CDR3 sequences, approximately 33% seen once. The specimen sequenced was PBMCs. The origin of the receptors is a human donor in good health (CMV status not recorded). Some clones in this sample may be carry-over from other donors' samples.

The chain recombines TRBV6-6 with TRBJ1-2; tentatively, D is TRBD1 (5 bases). The CDR3 consists of 17 residues. Trimming pared 0 bases from V and 4 bases from J, leaving 18 bases between. Germline lookup yields CDR1 MNHNY and CDR2 SVGAGI (reference sequence). The CDR3 sequence is CASSYSTRAVRFYGYTF. The CDR3 region has the DNA TGTGCCAGCAGTTACTCGACCAGGGCAGTCAGGTTCTATGGCTACACCTTC.

The table lists this clonotype with many counts. The rearrangement joins TRBV12-3 or TRBV12-4 to TRBJ1-1; D unresolved. This CDR3 has 13 residues. With 2 bases removed from V and 5 bases from J, the gap between germline ends came to 9 bases. The CDR3 region is CASSLRRGTEAFF. DNA of the CDR3: TGTGCCAGCAGTTTACGTAGAGGGACTGAAGCTTTCTTT.

This clonotype appeared a few times. The V gene is TRBV6-1, the J gene TRBJ2-5; no clear D gene. The CDR3 extends over 12 amino acids. Germline CDR1 MNHNS, CDR2 SASEGT. V lost 1 base, J lost 13 bases, and 13 bases lay in between. The CDR3 is CASSEGVPRRYF. CDR3 nucleotide sequence: TGTGCCAGCAGTGAAGGAGTACCCAGGAGGTACTTC.

This clonotype was counted a few times. A much more abundant neighbour one base away suggests this may be a read error. CDR3: CASSLATNTEAFF. CDR3 bases: TGTGCCAGCAGCTTAGCCACGAACACTGAAGCTTTCTTT. The rearrangement uses TRBV11-2 and TRBJ1-1; D gene uncertain. This CDR3 region has 13 residues. Trimming took 1 base from V and 1 from J, leaving 4 bases between them. From germline, CDR1 is SGHAT and CDR2 FQNNGV.

A note on this clonotype: This may stem from a read error, because a much larger clone lies one nucleotide away. The chain uses TRBV7-8 and TRBJ2-3; 7 nucleotides line up with TRBD2. The CDR3 loop spans 15 amino acids. Germline loops: CDR1 SGHVS, CDR2 FQNEAQ. The CDR3 loop reads CASSPASGSTDTHYF. CDR3 in DNA: TGTGCCAGCAGCCCAGCTAGCGGAAGCACAGATACGCACTATTTT.

The chain joins TRBV18 to TRBJ2-6; possible D gene TRBD2, 5 bases. The germline V and J ends were trimmed by 3 bases and 2 bases, with 17 bases remaining between them. Germline CDR1 and CDR2: KGHSH and LQKENI. The CDR3 loop spans 18 amino acids. The CDR3 bases are TGTGCCAGCTCACCCGGCCAAAGGCGGGTAACTGGGGCCAACGTCCTGACTTTC. Amino acids: CASSPGQRRVTGANVLTF.

On this clonotype: At one end the junction does not follow the germline gene, possibly because of a read error. This sequence joins TRBV27 and TRBJ1-2, with TRBD1 matching 7 bases. This CDR3 spans 13 amino acids. From germline, CDR1 is MNHEY and CDR2 SMNVEV (reference sequence). In DNA form, the CDR3 reads TGTGCCAGCAGTCTCCGGGACAGAAGCGGCTACCCCTTC. This sequence encodes CASSLRDRSGYPF.

The sample holds a few counts of this clonotype. The chain recombines TRBV19 with TRBJ1-1, with D perhaps matching TRBD1 (6 bases). Germline V gene data show CDR1 as LNHDA and CDR2 as SQIVND (reference sequence). V shed 2 bases and J shed 7 bases, with 11 bases lying between them. The CDR3 loop spans 13 amino acids. CDR3 DNA: TGTGCCAGTAGTATAACAGGGTACCGTGAAGCTTTCTTT. This sequence encodes CASSITGYREAFF.

The V and J genes are TRBV4-1 and TRBJ1-5; D is unclear. Deletions cut 0 bases from V and 2 bases from J, with 11 bases between. The CDR3 loop spans 16 amino acids. Germline values: CDR1 MGHRA, CDR2 YSYEKL. The CDR3 protein is CASSQDFWQGNQPQHF. CDR3 in DNA: TGCGCCAGCAGCCAAGACTTCTGGCAGGGCAATCAGCCCCAGCATTTT.

The chain has TRBV20-1 and TRBJ2-5; 16 bases line up with TRBD2. Germline V CDR1 and CDR2: DFQATT, SNEGSKA (reference sequence). CDR3 size: 17 residues. The CDR3 coding sequence is TGCAGCACGGGCCCGGGACTAGCGGGGGGGGGAGGAGAGACCCAGTACTTC. It is translated as CSTGPGLAGGGGETQYF.

This chain joins TRBV14 and TRBJ2-7; 9 bases line up with TRBD1. Germline V CDR1 and CDR2: SGHDN, FVKESK. V gave up 6 bases and J gave up 5 bases; unmatched junction bases: 11. This CDR3 has 15 amino acids. CDR3 bases: TGTGCCAGCAGTCGGGACAGGGTAAGGCCCAACGAGCAGTACTTC. Protein sequence: CASSRDRVRPNEQYF. The variable domain in full, completed from reference TRBV14 and TRBJ2-7, reads EAGVTQFPSHSVIEKGQTVTLRCDPISGHDNLYWYRRVMGKEIKFLLHFVKESKQDESGMPNNRFLAERTGGTYSTLKVQPAELEDSGVYFCASSRDRVRPNEQYFGPGTRLTVT.

This clonotype has only a few counts. The chain uses TRBV20-1 and TRBJ2-1; TRBD2 agrees at 9 bases. Germline V gene data show CDR1 as DFQATT and CDR2 as SNEGSKA (reference sequence). This CDR3 has 15 residues. V gave up 1 base and J gave up 5 bases; unmatched junction bases: 6. CDR3 loop: CSARVGLAGHNEQFF. The CDR3 nucleotides read TGCAGTGCTAGAGTGGGTCTAGCGGGACACAATGAGCAGTTCTTC.

With regard to this clonotype: A read error is possible here, since a much larger clone lies one base away. The chain links TRBV7-2 to TRBJ2-7; a weak D match, TRBD2 (5 bases). The CDR3 covers 13 residues. CDR1 and CDR2 from the germline V gene are SGHTA and FQGNSA. The CDR3 sequence is CSSSLLRGYEQYF. CDR3 coding DNA: TGTTCCAGCAGCTTACTACGGGGATACGAGCAGTACTTC. Full variable domain (rest looked up from reference TRBV7-2 and TRBJ2-7): GAGVSQSPSNKVTEKGKDVELRCDPISGHTALYWYRQSLGQGLEFLIYFQGNSAPDKSGLPSDRFSAERTGGSVSTLTIQRTQQEDSAVYLCSSSLLRGYEQYFGPGTRLTVT.

The rearrangement joins TRBV5-6 to TRBJ2-7; 7 nucleotides align to TRBD2. The CDR3 has 13 amino acids. The germline CDR1 and CDR2 sequences are SGHDT and YYEEEE. J gave up 5 bases and V 1 base, and 3 bases lay outside the gene matches. For the CDR3, the DNA is TGTGCCAGCAGCTTGAGTGGACTAGACGAGCAGTACTTC. This sequence encodes CASSLSGLDEQYF.

The J gene is TRBJ2-5, the V gene TRBV15; no firm D call. V lost 0 bases and J lost 6, with 17 bases in between. The CDR3 sequence is 16 residues long. Germline CDR1 and CDR2: LNHNV and YYDKDF (reference sequence). CDR3: CATSRDRGPRRKTQYF. CDR3 bases: TGTGCCACCAGCAGAGATCGCGGACCCCGGAGAAAGACCCAGTACTTC.

This clonotype was counted many times. This rearrangement joins TRBV7-2 to TRBJ2-3; the D is unclear. The CDR3 is made up of 14 amino acids. CDR1 and CDR2 (germline): SGHTA, FQGNSA. Between the trimmed V and J ends, which lost 4 bases and 0 bases, there was a span of 8 bases. Here the CDR3 DNA reads TGTGCCAGCAGCTCTTTCCTGAGCACAGATACGCAGTATTTT. Translating gives CASSSFLSTDTQYF.

This clonotype was seen a handful of times. The V and J genes are TRBV7-3 and TRBJ2-1; TRBD2 aligns across 11 bases. After removal of 5 bases from V and 6 bases from J, the junction contained 6 bases not matched to a gene. The CDR3 contains 15 residues. From germline, CDR1 is SGHTA and CDR2 FQGTGA. The CDR3 loop reads CASSPRLAGPNEQFF. CDR3 nucleotides: TGTGCCAGCAGCCCTCGACTAGCGGGGCCCAATGAGCAGTTCTTC.

A word on this clonotype: In this CDR3 the conserved last residue, phenylalanine or tryptophan, is missing, so a read error is likely. The chain has TRBV7-9 and TRBJ1-2, with 10 bases aligning to TRBD1. This CDR3 region has 14 residues. The J segment lost 7 bases and the V segment lost 5 bases, leaving 7 bases of the junction unmatched. Germline V gene lookup returns CDR1 SEHNR and CDR2 FQNEAQ (reference sequence). The chain's CDR3 is CASSGPGQGSGYTL. CDR3 sequence (DNA): TGTGCCAGCAGCGGACCGGGACAGGGGTCTGGCTACACCTTG.

This clonotype was observed many times. The V gene is TRBV4-2, the J gene TRBJ1-1, with a weak D call TRBD1 (6 bases). Trimming shortened V by 2 bases and J by 6 bases, and 13 bases separated the two germline ends. The CDR3 has 14 amino acids. The germline V gene has CDR1 LGHNA and CDR2 YNFKEQ. CDR3 amino acids: CASSQTGLGAEAFF. The CDR3 DNA follows: TGTGCCAGCAGCCAAACAGGGCTCGGGGCTGAAGCTTTCTTT.

The chain couples TRBV25-1 to TRBJ2-5, with 8 nucleotides matching TRBD2. CDR1 is MGHDK and CDR2 is SYGVNS in the germline V gene. The CDR3 extends over 16 amino acids. After removal of 1 base from V and 5 bases from J, the junction contained 9 bases not matched to a gene. The CDR3 coding sequence is TGTGCCAGCAGTGAATCAATTGGTAGCGGGGAGGAGACCCAGTACTTC. Protein product: CASSESIGSGEETQYF.

The chain is built from TRBV20-1 and TRBJ2-5, with no clear D. This CDR3 comprises 13 residues. The germline V gene has CDR1 DFQATT and CDR2 SNEGSKA (reference sequence). Trimming removed 5 bases at V and 1 base at J, with 11 bases between. The chain's CDR3 is CSAGGRPQETQYF. CDR3 coding DNA: TGCAGTGCTGGCGGACGACCCCAAGAGACCCAGTACTTC.

This clonotype was seen many times. The gene calls are TRBV6-5 and TRBJ1-2; D is unclear. The CDR3 is 14 residues long. Germline V CDR1 and CDR2: MNHEY, SVGAGI. The V end lost 2 bases, the J end lost 2 bases, and 9 bases lay between the germline ends. The CDR3, as DNA: TGTGCCAGCAGTTACCGGGGATCCAACTATGGCTACACCTTC. Amino acid sequence: CASSYRGSNYGYTF.

This clonotype was observed a handful of times. This chain connects TRBV4-1 to TRBJ2-2, with D hard to call. V lost 3 bases, J lost 2 bases, and 19 bases lay in between. The CDR3 spans 18 residues. Germline V gives CDR1 MGHRA, CDR2 YSYEKL. CDR3 DNA sequence: TGCGCCAGCAGCCACAGAACGGATCGCATACACAACACCGGGGAGCTGTTTTTT. Amino acids: CASSHRTDRIHNTGELFF.

V is TRBV6-2 or TRBV6-3 and J is TRBJ2-7; 7 bases fit TRBD1. Germline V gene data show CDR1 as MNHEY and CDR2 as SVGEGT. The CDR3 covers 14 residues. The V and J ends lost 5 bases and 3 bases, in that order; junction bases with no gene match: 7. As DNA, the CDR3 is TGTGCCAGCAGTGAGCACAGGGGCATCTACGAGCAGTACTTC. As protein: CASSEHRGIYEQYF.

This clonotype was detected only a few times. J is TRBJ1-1 and V is TRBV27; D is unclear. Germline V gives CDR1 MNHEY, CDR2 SMNVEV (reference sequence). This CDR3 region has 13 residues. V lost 3 bases to trimming and J lost 8 bases, with 13 bases between them. CDR3 in amino acids: CASSFQRGGEAFF. CDR3 in DNA: TGTGCCAGCAGTTTCCAAAGAGGCGGGGAAGCTTTCTTT.